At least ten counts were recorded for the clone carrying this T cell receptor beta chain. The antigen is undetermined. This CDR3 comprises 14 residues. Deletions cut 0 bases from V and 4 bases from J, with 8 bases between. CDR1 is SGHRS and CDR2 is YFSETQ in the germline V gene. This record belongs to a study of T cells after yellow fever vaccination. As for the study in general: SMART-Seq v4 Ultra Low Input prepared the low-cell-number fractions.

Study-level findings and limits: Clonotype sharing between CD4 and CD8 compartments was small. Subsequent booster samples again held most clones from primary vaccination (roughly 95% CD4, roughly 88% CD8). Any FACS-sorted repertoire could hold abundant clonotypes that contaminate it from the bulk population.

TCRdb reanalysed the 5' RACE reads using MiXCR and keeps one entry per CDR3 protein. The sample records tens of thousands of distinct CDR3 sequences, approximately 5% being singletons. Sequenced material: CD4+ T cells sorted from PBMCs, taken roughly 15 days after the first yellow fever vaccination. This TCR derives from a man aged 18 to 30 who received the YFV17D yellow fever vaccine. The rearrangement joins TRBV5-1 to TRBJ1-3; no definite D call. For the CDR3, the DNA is TGCGCCAGCAGCTTGGGGGCAGACGGAAACACCATATATTTT. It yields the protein CASSLGADGNTIYF.